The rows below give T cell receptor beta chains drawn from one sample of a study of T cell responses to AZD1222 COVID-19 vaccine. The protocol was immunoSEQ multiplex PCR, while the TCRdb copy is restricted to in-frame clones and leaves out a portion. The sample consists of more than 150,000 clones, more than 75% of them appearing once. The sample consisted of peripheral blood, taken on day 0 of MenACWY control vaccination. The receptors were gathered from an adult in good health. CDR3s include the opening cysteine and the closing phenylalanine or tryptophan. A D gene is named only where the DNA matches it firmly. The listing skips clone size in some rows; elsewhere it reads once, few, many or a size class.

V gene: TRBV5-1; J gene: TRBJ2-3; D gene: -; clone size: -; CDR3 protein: CASSWATDTQYF; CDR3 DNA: TGCGCCAGCAGCTGGGCCACAGATACGCAGTATTTT
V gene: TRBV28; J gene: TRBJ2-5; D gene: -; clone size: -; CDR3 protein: CASSPGTRETQYF; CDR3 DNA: TGTGCCAGCAGCCCCGGGACTCGAGAGACCCAGTACTTC
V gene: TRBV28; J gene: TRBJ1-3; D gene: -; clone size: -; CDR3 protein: CASSSSQTSGNTIYF; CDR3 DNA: TGTGCCAGCAGCTCCTCCCAAACCTCTGGAAACACCATATATTTT
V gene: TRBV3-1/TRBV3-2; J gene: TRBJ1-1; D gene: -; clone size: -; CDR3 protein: CASSQGYENTEAFF; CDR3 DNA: TGTGCCAGCAGCCAAGGATATGAGAACACTGAAGCTTTCTTT
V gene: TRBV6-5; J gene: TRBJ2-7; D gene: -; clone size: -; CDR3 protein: CASSYSILRGEDEQYF; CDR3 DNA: TGTGCCAGCAGTTACTCGATTTTGAGGGGGGAGGACGAGCAGTACTTC
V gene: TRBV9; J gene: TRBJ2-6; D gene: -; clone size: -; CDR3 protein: CASSSRRDSGANVLTF; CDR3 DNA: TGTGCCAGCAGCTCCCGTAGGGACTCTGGGGCCAACGTCCTGACTTTC
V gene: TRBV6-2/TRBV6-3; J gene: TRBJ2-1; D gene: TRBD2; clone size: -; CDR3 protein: CASSYPGTSVFF; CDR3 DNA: TGTGCCAGCAGTTACCCCGGGACTAGCGTGTTCTTC
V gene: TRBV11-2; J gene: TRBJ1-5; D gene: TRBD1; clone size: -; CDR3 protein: CASSTGQGSNQPQHF; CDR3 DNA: TGTGCCAGCAGCACGGGACAGGGAAGCAATCAGCCCCAGCATTTT
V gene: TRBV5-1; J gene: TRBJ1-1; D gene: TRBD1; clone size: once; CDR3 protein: CASSKESGTGHTEAFF; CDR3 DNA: TGCGCCAGCAGCAAGGAATCCGGGACAGGGCACACTGAAGCTTTCTTT
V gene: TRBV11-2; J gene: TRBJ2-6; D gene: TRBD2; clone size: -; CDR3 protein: CASSSGASGSFSGANVLTF; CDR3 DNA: TGTGCCAGCAGCTCCGGGGCTAGCGGGAGTTTTTCTGGGGCCAACGTCCTGACTTTC
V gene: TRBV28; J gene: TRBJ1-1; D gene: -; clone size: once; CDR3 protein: CASSLGWDTEAFF; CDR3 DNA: TGTGCCAGCAGTTTAGGGTGGGACACTGAAGCTTTCTTT
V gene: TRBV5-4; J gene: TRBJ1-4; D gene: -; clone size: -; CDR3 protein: CASSVGGTEGNEKLFF; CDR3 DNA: TGTGCCAGCAGCGTCGGGGGGACCGAGGGTAATGAAAAACTGTTTTTT